This note documents a single T cell receptor beta chain sequence. This clonotype showed up many times. No antigen is known for it. No clone much larger than this one lies a single base away; base qualities are absent. This entry belongs to a study of T cells in Graves' hyperthyroidism and ophthalmopathy (dated by TCRdb to between 2018 and 2020). Describing the broader study: Peripheral blood was collected at initial diagnosis, before any treatment. In addition, the study compared T-cell repertoires in thyroid tissue and in blood from roughly 6 Graves' hyperthyroidism patients. According to the paper, TCR Vbeta CDR3 sequencing was carried out on 135 peripheral blood samples, which came from more than 40 ophthalmopathy, under 85 hyperthyroidism and approximately 17 progressor patients. Prospective prediction of ophthalmopathy was tested in an independent validation cohort of approximately 19 hyperthyroidism patients and 17 patients who later progressed to ophthalmopathy. After sampling, hyperthyroidism patients received methimazole starting at 30 mg daily, and ophthalmopathy patients received high-dose intravenous methylprednisolone. To identify TCR V-J signatures that set the groups apart, the researchers used a discovery cohort of about a hundred patients, made up of 43 with Graves' ophthalmopathy and 57 with stable Graves' hyperthyroidism. The roughly 91 discovery patients were randomly divided into training and test sets at a 7:3 ratio.

Study-level results and caveats: In validation, the model predicted progression to ophthalmopathy with approximately 70% sensitivity and less than 75% specificity, a median of around 6.6 months before onset. Ophthalmopathy was separated from stable hyperthyroidism by a 13 V-J signature model, with approximately 89% sensitivity and approximately 81% specificity obtained in cross-validation and 80%/75% obtained in testing. Most expanded thyroid clonotypes (frequency above 0.001) were also detected in blood, suggesting blood repertoires may reflect thyroid immune responses. No statistical method was used to fix the sample size in advance, and group allocation was not hidden from the investigators.

The germline V gene gives CDR1 as SGHVS and CDR2 as FQNEAQ. From the cysteine through the phenylalanine, the CDR3 covers 13 amino acids. Only the CDR3 DNA is retained, 39 bases long and in frame from the first base. The V and J ends are trimmed by 7 bases and 6 bases, leaving 15 bases between them. Amplification of TCR beta CDR3 regions was carried out from RNA transcripts. A first-round RT-PCR of the TCR CDR3 used the HTBI primer set with the Qiagen OneStep RT-PCR kit. Libraries were constructed in a second round of multiplex PCR, after which size selection and purification were performed. Libraries were sequenced paired-end with 100 bp reads on an Illumina HiSeq2000. In the source study's methods: SOAPnuke was used to process the raw data, with reads discarded if the reads contained adapters or uncalled bases, had a mean Phred below 15, or lacked an exact constant-primer or identifier match. High-quality paired reads were merged using COPE v1.2.5, and each unique nucleotide sequence was defined as a clonotype. MiTCR v1.1 was used to align the clonotypes against IMGT TRBV, TRBD and TRBJ reference segments. Only V-J combinations with frequency above 0.0001, covering 99% to 99.2% of repertoires, were analysed. The TCS score was defined as the ratio of F50 (clonal expansion) to E x V (chaos), calculated using BLOSUM62-based TCRdist between CDR3 peptides within each V-J. Welch's t-statistics and random forest reduced just over 500 V-J features to some 14, which were used in a naive Bayes classifier (R e1071). TCRdb ran its own pipeline on the public reads, namely fastp trimming at Q25 and MiXCR clone calling, and kept in-frame beta chains. Rows are unified per CDR3 protein, each entry keeping the most common DNA and genes. The V and J calls come from TCRdb's annotation, not from the publication. The table for this sample lists 450,000 to 550,000 distinct CDR3 sequences; 24% of them were counted only once. The ten biggest clones cover 10% to 12% of the sample.

Ophthalmopathy patients had moderately to severely active disease, with a Clinical Activity Score of 3 or more, a NOSPECS grade of 4 or more, and a disease duration of less than 3 months. Patients with uncontrolled infections, other autoimmune diseases, pregnancy or lactation were excluded. Diagnoses relied on clinical symptoms, serum thyroxine and TRAb, thyroid ultrasound and orbital computed tomography. PBMCs were isolated from about 9 ml of fresh peripheral blood by Ficoll-Paque density gradient centrifugation. Total RNA was extracted with Trizol reagent, and quality was checked on an Agilent 2100 Bioanalyzer.

The V and J genes are TRBV7-8 and TRBJ1-1; a tentative D match to TRBD1 spans 5 bases. This TCR derives from a woman in her 30s with Graves' ophthalmopathy. Sequences were obtained from blood. In nucleotide form, the sequence is TGTGCCAGCAACTCCGGGGCCACGTCTGAAGCTTTCTTT. This translates into CASNSGATSEAFF.